Reported below is one T cell receptor (beta chain). Per the original methods: Reference gene primer amplification in the assay estimated nucleated cell counts. Profiled with immunoSEQ multiplex PCR; TCRdb holds only in-frame clones, not every one. V, J and clone size reflect that table, while D and trimming were determined from the DNA. The table includes tens of thousands of clones, 85% to 90% detected once. The entry originates in a study of blood T cell repertoires in COVID-19. About the research overall: Samples came from the United States, Italy and Spain, spanning acute and convalescent COVID-19. T cells, B-cell-depleted T cells, or PBMCs provided the cDNA or gDNA that served as material.

The CDR3 sequence is 17 residues long. This receptor was obtained from a man aged 50 to 59 with active COVID-19. The chain recombines TRBV12-2 with TRBJ2-1; the DNA was not compared with TRBD1, the D call given in the table. TRBV12-2 is an annotated pseudogene. Sample: peripheral blood. The CDR3 DNA reads TGTGCAAGTCCAACTAACCTCTACAGGGGCTCCTACAATGAGCAGTTCTTC. This encodes CASPTNLYRGSYNEQFF.